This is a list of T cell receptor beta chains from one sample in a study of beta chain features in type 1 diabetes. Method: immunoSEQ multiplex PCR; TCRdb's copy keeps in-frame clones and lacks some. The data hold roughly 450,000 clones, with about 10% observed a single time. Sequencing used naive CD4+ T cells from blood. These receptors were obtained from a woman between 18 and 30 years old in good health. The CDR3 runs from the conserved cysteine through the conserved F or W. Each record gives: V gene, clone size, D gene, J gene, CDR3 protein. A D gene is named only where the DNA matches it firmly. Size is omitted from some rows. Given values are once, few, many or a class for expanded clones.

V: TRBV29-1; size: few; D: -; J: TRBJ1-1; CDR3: CSVARVPGNTEAFF
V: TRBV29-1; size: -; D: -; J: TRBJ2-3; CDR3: CSVAPGGDTQYF
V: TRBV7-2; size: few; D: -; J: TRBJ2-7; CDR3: CASSYDGSYEQYF
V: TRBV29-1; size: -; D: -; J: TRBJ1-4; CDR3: CSVVGLNEKLFF
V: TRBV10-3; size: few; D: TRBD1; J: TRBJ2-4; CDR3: CAISNRGEDIQYF
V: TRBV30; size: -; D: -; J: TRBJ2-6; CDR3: CAWSPRGQRANVLTF
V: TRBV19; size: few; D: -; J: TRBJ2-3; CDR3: CASSREVQYF
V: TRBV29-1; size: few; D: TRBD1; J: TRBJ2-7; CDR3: CSVRDRAWGSSYEQYF
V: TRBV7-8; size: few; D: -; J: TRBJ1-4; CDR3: CASSLAGLLGEKLFF
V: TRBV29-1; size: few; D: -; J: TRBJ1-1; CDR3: CSVGRIMNTEAFF
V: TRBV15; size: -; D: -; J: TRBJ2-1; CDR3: CATSRGFQMGNEQFF
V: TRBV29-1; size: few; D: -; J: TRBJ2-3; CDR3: CSVESGTDTQYF
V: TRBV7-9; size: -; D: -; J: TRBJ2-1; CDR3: CASSLLSGGEQFF
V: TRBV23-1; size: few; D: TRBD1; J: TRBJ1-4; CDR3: CASSHPPGDAGGGGHKLFF
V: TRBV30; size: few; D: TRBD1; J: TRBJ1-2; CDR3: CAWTRDRGNYGYTF
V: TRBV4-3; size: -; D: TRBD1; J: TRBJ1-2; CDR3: CASSPNRGSLYYGYTF
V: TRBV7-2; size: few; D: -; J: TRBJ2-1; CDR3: CASSLVGSNEQFF
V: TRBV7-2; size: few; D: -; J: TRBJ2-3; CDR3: CASTLQGYTQYF
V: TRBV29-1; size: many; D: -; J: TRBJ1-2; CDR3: CSVKETNYGYTF
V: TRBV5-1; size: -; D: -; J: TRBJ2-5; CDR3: CASSLDPQGQETQYF
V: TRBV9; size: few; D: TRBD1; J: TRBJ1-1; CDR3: CASSVATGSGTEAFF
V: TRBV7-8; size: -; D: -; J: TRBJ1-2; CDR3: CASSLKQGYGYTF
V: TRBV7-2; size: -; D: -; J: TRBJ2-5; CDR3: CASSFSGETQYF
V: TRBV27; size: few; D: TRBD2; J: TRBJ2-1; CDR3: CASSLAPALAGFEQFF
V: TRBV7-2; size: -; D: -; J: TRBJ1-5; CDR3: CASSSTVNQPQHF
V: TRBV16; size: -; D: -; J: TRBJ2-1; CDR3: CASSPPLGLDNEQFF
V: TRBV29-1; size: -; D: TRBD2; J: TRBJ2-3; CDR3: CSVVVLAGGFADTQYF
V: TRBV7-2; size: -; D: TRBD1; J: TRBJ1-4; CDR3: CASSLTVGGTEKLFF
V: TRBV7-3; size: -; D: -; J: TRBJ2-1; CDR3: CASSGSGRSYNEQFF
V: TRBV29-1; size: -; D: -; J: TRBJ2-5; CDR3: CSVGLGGAGETQYF
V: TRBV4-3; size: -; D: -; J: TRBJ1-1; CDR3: CASSQGQPNTEAFF
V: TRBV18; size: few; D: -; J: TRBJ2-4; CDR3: CASSDNNIQYF
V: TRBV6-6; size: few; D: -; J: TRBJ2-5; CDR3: CASSALAWETQYF